A single sample is the source of the 23 T cell receptor beta chains below, sequenced in a study of control samples from healthy donors and cancer patients. Generated by immunoSEQ multiplex PCR, the TCRdb table keeps only in-frame clones and is missing some. The table has 150,000 to 200,000 clones, approximately 92% seen once; the top ten hold over 1.1%. The sequenced sample was blood. The origin of the receptors is a man aged 18 to 30 in good health.

This clone was found a few times. In DNA, the CDR3 is TGTGCCAGCAGCAATATCTGGCGACGGTACAATCAGCCCCAGCATTTT. Encoded protein: CASSNIWRRYNQPQHF. This chain uses TRBV21-1 with TRBJ1-5. TRBV21-1 is marked as a pseudogene. The CDR3 is made up of 16 amino acids.

V is TRBV5-1 and J is TRBJ2-2; no definite D call. V gave up 5 bases and J gave up 0 bases, with 8 bases separating them. Germline V gene lookup returns CDR1 SGHRS and CDR2 YFSETQ. The CDR3 runs 14 residues. The CDR3 spells CASRVLSNTGELFF. The DNA of the CDR3 is TGCGCCAGCAGGGTGCTTTCGAACACCGGGGAGCTGTTTTTT. The full variable domain, its missing parts supplied by reference TRBV5-1 and TRBJ2-2, is KAGVTQTPRYLIKTRGQQVTLSCSPISGHRSVSWYQQTPGQGLQFLFEYFSETQRNKGNFPGRFSGRQFSNSRSEMNVSTLELGDSALYLCASRVLSNTGELFFGEGSRLTVL.

The chain combines TRBV11-3 with TRBJ2-3, with 9 bases identical to TRBD1. CDR3 size: 17 residues. Losses at the gene ends were 3 bases for V and 5 bases for J; bases not matched to a gene: 12. CDR1 and CDR2 from the germline V gene are SGHNT and YENEEA. CDR3: CASSFLDGTGIGDTQYF. The DNA for the CDR3 is TGTGCCAGCAGCTTCCTCGACGGGACAGGGATAGGAGATACGCAGTATTTT.

The chain has TRBV9 and TRBJ1-2, with TRBD1 matching over 9 bases. Germline V lookup: CDR1 SGDLS, CDR2 YYNGEE. Trimming removed 1 base from V and 6 bases from J; junction bases left unmatched: 7. The CDR3 extends over 15 amino acids. The chain's CDR3 is CASSVNSGTGNGYTF. In DNA, the CDR3 is TGTGCCAGCAGCGTAAATTCCGGGACAGGGAATGGCTACACCTTC.

The J gene is TRBJ2-2, the V gene TRBV9, with a weak D call TRBD1 (6 bases). This CDR3 is built from 17 residues. V lost 0 bases to trimming and J lost 4 bases, with 16 bases between them. Germline loops: CDR1 SGDLS, CDR2 YYNGEE. CDR3 DNA sequence: TGTGCCAGCAGCGTAGCTCAGGCAGGGGTGAGCACCGGGGAGCTGTTTTTT. Its translation: CASSVAQAGVSTGELFF.

V is TRBV19 and J is TRBJ2-7, with 9 bases that match TRBD1. CDR3 length: 15 residues. J gave up 3 bases and V 4 bases, and 7 bases lay outside the gene matches. CDR1 and CDR2 (germline): LNHDA, SQIVND (reference sequence). CDR3 sequence: CASSTGQGESYEQYF. The CDR3 nucleotides are TGTGCCAGTAGTACGGGACAGGGTGAAAGCTACGAGCAGTACTTC. Supplemented by reference TRBV19 and TRBJ2-7, the full variable domain reads DGGITQSPKYLFRKEGQNVTLSCEQNLNHDAMYWYRQDPGQGLRLIYYSQIVNDFQKGDIAEGYSVSREKKESFPLTVTSAQKNPTAFYLCASSTGQGESYEQYFGPGTRLTVT.

The rearrangement joins TRBV19 to TRBJ1-2; 8 bases match TRBD1. Looked up from germline, CDR1 is LNHDA and CDR2 is SQIVND (reference sequence). The trim removed 4 bases at V and 3 bases at J, leaving 10 bases unmatched. The CDR3 totals 16 residues. DNA for the CDR3: TGTGCCAGTAGTAGTCTGGACAGGGAGAAGTACTATGGCTACACCTTC. It translates to CASSSLDREKYYGYTF.

The rearrangement links TRBV27 to TRBJ1-5; D gene unclear. Germline V gene lookup returns CDR1 MNHEY and CDR2 SMNVEV (reference sequence). The CDR3 contains 17 residues. Trimming took 5 bases from V and 0 from J, leaving 17 bases between them. CDR3 region: CASSPHPQKNSNQPQHF. The DNA for the CDR3 is TGTGCCAGCAGTCCTCACCCCCAGAAAAATAGCAATCAGCCCCAGCATTTT.

This chain joins TRBV28 and TRBJ1-1; no firm D call. Germline V gives CDR1 MDHEN, CDR2 SYDVKM. This CDR3 has 16 residues. Trimming took 9 bases from V and 0 from J, leaving 20 bases between them. The CDR3 nucleotides read TGTGCCAGTACCTCGGTGGGTTTGCCCCTGAACACTGAAGCTTTCTTT. This sequence encodes CASTSVGLPLNTEAFF. Full variable domain (remainder filled in from reference TRBV28 and TRBJ1-1): DVKVTQSSRYLVKRTGEKVFLECVQDMDHENMFWYRQDPGLGLRLIYFSYDVKMKEKGDIPEGYSVSREKKERFSLILESASTNQTSMYLCASTSVGLPLNTEAFFGQGTRLTVV.

The V call is TRBV5-1, the J call TRBJ2-7; D call uncertain. This CDR3 comprises 14 residues. Per the germline V gene, CDR1 is SGHRS and CDR2 is YFSETQ. V lost 4 bases and J 2 bases, leaving 13 bases between the germline ends. CDR3 loop: CASSPSGEPYEQYF. CDR3 nucleotides: TGCGCCAGCAGCCCCTCTGGGGAACCCTACGAGCAGTACTTC.

The V gene is TRBV27, the J gene TRBJ2-6, with D tentatively TRBD2 (6 bases). The CDR3 runs to 17 residues. Between the trimmed V and J ends, which lost 5 bases and 0 bases, there was a span of 14 bases. Germline V lookup: CDR1 MNHEY, CDR2 SMNVEV (reference sequence). DNA of the CDR3: TGTGCCAGCAGTCGCGGGGTACCGAGCTCTGGGGCCAACGTCCTGACTTTC. Translating gives CASSRGVPSSGANVLTF.

This clone showed up just once. The chain links TRBV5-6 to TRBJ1-6; 9 nucleotides agree with TRBD1. CDR3 length equals 16 residues. The V gene end was trimmed by 0 bases and the J gene end by 7 bases; junction bases not matched to a gene: 5. Germline assignment: CDR1 SGHDT and CDR2 YYEEEE. CDR3 bases: TGTGCCAGCAGCTTGGGGGGACAGGGATTCAATTCACCCCTCCACTTT. It yields the protein CASSLGGQGFNSPLHF.

Only one count was recorded for this clone. J is TRBJ1-4 and V is TRBV5-1, with 7 bases matching TRBD1. CDR3 size: 16 residues. J lost 2 bases, V lost 3 bases, and 7 bases had no gene match. Germline lookup yields CDR1 SGHRS and CDR2 YFSETQ. CDR3: CASSSGQEGTNEKLFF. CDR3 in DNA: TGCGCCAGCAGCTCCGGACAGGAGGGCACTAATGAAAAACTGTTTTTT.

This clone is a singleton in its sample. The chain joins TRBV5-1 to TRBJ1-3; D is uncertain. This CDR3 is 14 amino acids long. Between the trimmed V and J ends, which lost 3 bases and 0 bases, there was a span of 7 bases. Germline assignment: CDR1 SGHRS and CDR2 YFSETQ. CDR3 nucleotides: TGCGCCAGCAGCTCCGACACCTCTGGAAACACCATATATTTT. Protein: CASSSDTSGNTIYF.

This chain uses TRBV19 with TRBJ2-1; TRBD1 aligns across 7 bases. CDR1 and CDR2 (germline): LNHDA, SQIVND (reference sequence). Unmatched junction bases numbered 5, after V lost 0 bases and J lost 12 bases. The CDR3 consists of 13 residues. The CDR3 here is CASSIEPGTAQFF. CDR3 in DNA: TGTGCCAGTAGTATAGAACCCGGGACAGCGCAGTTCTTC.

V and J are TRBV10-3 and TRBJ1-6; D may be TRBD1 (5 bases). This CDR3 spans 16 amino acids. V lost 4 bases and J 10 bases, leaving 20 bases between the germline ends. From germline, CDR1 is ENHRY and CDR2 SYGVKD. In nucleotides, the CDR3 is TGTGCCATCAGTGGTACGGGGACCGGGCCGACGTCACCCCTCCACTTT. Translated, it gives CAISGTGTGPTSPLHF.

This chain joins TRBV24-1 and TRBJ2-3, with TRBD1 matching over 8 bases. The CDR3 runs to 14 residues. Germline V gene lookup returns CDR1 KGHDR and CDR2 SFDVKD. V shed 8 bases, J shed 0 bases, and the junction held 3 bases outside the gene matches. For the CDR3, the DNA is TGTGCCACCAACGGACAGGGCAGCACAGATACGCAGTATTTT. It translates to CATNGQGSTDTQYF.

This chain joins TRBV4-1 and TRBJ1-1; TRBD1 aligns across 9 bases. This CDR3 has 18 amino acids. V gave up 1 base and J gave up 2 bases; unmatched junction bases: 11. Germline assignment: CDR1 MGHRA and CDR2 YSYEKL. This CDR3 reads CASSQVPTPTGGNTEAFF. CDR3 DNA: TGCGCCAGCAGCCAAGTCCCTACTCCGACAGGGGGTAACACTGAAGCTTTCTTT.

The CDR3 DNA reads TGTGCCAGCAGTTACACGGCAGGAATTGTTAACTATGGCTACACCTTC. Its translation is CASSYTAGIVNYGYTF. V and J are TRBV6-5 and TRBJ1-2; D unclear. The CDR3 is 16 amino acids. CDR1 is MNHEY and CDR2 is SVGAGI in the germline V gene. V shed 2 bases and J shed 1 base, with 14 bases lying between them.

The J gene is TRBJ1-5, the V gene TRBV5-4, with D tentatively TRBD1 (5 bases). The CDR3 extends over 16 amino acids. Trimming cost V 2 bases and J 2 bases, with 14 bases left between them. Per germline, CDR1 SGHNT and CDR2 YYREEE (reference sequence). DNA of the CDR3: TGTGCCAGCAGCTTAGGCGGGGGAAATGGCAATCAGCCCCAGCATTTT. Residues: CASSLGGGNGNQPQHF.

This clone was seen only once. The rearrangement links TRBV28 to TRBJ2-7; D perhaps matches TRBD2 (5 bases). The germline gives CDR1 MDHEN, CDR2 SYDVKM. V lost 7 bases and J 4 bases, leaving 14 bases between the germline ends. There are 13 residues in the CDR3. The CDR3 here is CASIDEGQYEQYF. Written as DNA, the CDR3 is TGTGCCAGCATCGACGAGGGTCAGTACGAGCAGTACTTC.

The chain carries TRBV27 and TRBJ2-7; 9 positions agree with TRBD1. Per the germline V gene, CDR1 is MNHEY and CDR2 is SMNVEV (reference sequence). Trimming took 2 bases from V and 0 from J; bases not matched to a gene: 2. The CDR3 consists of 15 residues. The CDR3 DNA follows: TGTGCCAGCAGTTTAACAGGGGGCCGCTCCTACGAGCAGTACTTC. Its translation is CASSLTGGRSYEQYF.

This chain joins TRBV2 and TRBJ1-6; TRBD1 is a possible D gene (5 bases). Per germline, CDR1 SNHLY and CDR2 FYNNEI. The CDR3 consists of 14 residues. Trimming pared 6 bases from V and 5 bases from J, leaving 11 bases between. CDR3 DNA: TGTGCCAGCAGCTTAGGGGCCAATAATTCACCCCTCCACTTT. This gives the protein CASSLGANNSPLHF.